This T cell receptor (beta chain) was captured in a study of shared clonotypes between healthy human individuals. Across the study: The cohort had two women and a few men, ages 18 to 49.

The CDR3 is 12 residues long. V was pared by 4 bases and J by 6 bases, with 8 bases between. CDR1 SEHNR and CDR2 FQNEAQ come from the germline V gene (reference sequence). Sequencing used immunoSEQ multiplex PCR; TCRdb keeps in-frame clones, though not all of them. The data show about 2,200,000 clones, about 92% seen once. CD8 cells regarded as naive lacked CD45RO, were positively chosen for CCR7, and omitted terminally differentiated effector memory CD45RA+ cells. Every donor was a Caucasian adult from Nashville, Tennessee. The sequenced sample consisted of naive CD8+ T cells from PBMCs. The rearrangement joins TRBV7-9 to TRBJ2-3, with D uncertain. This receptor was identified in a man younger than 35 in good health. Some clones in this sample may be carry-over from other donors' samples. DNA of the CDR3: TGTGCCAGCAGCTCCGGCCGCGATACGCAGTATTTT. Translation: CASSSGRDTQYF.